This paragraph covers one T cell receptor beta chain sequence. Its antigen is not known. Sequencing was performed with immunoSEQ multiplex PCR; in TCRdb, only in-frame clones are kept and a portion is missing. The repertoire has approximately 140,000 clones, roughly 90% of them found once; the top ten carry roughly 1.7%. J was trimmed by 7 bases and V by 5 bases; bases with no gene match: 9. The length of the CDR3 is 14 residues. CDR1 and CDR2 (germline): MNHEY, SMNVEV (reference sequence). This record belongs to a study of T cell responses to AZD1222 COVID-19 vaccine. General study points: Spike-specific TCR breadth and depth rose after two AZD1222 doses. The CD4 TCRs associated with vaccination extended across spike and predominated at 160-218 and 743-854. Only 5 or 6 AZD1222 recipients were seropositive at baseline.

Sequencing used peripheral blood, obtained 28 days after the second AZD1222 dose. The source is an adult who received the AZD1222 COVID-19 vaccine. This chain connects TRBV27 to TRBJ1-2; 8 bases fit TRBD1. The CDR3 nucleotides are TGTGCCAGCAGTCCGGACAGGGTAGGGAGTGGCTACACCTTC. It encodes CASSPDRVGSGYTF.